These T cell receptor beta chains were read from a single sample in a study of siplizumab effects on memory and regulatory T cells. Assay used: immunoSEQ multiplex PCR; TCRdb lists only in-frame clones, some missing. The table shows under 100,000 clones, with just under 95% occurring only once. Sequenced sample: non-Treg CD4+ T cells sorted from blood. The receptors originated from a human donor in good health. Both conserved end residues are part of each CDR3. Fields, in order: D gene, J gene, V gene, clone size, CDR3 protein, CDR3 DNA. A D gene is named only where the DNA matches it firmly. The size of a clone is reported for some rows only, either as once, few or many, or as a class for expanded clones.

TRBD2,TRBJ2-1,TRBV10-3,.,CAISDASGKSNNEQFF,TGTGCCATCTCGGATGCTAGCGGGAAATCTAACAATGAGCAGTTCTTC
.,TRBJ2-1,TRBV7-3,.,CASSPTPDSSYNEQFF,TGTGCCAGCAGCCCAACCCCCGATAGCTCCTACAATGAGCAGTTCTTC
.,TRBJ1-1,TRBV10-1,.,CASSVTVNTEAFF,TGCGCCAGCAGCGTGACGGTGAACACTGAAGCTTTCTTT
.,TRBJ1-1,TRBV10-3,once,CAISEYRDGNTEAFF,TGTGCCATCAGTGAGTACAGGGACGGGAACACTGAAGCTTTCTTT
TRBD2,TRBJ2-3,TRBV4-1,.,CASSRLAGGVTDTQYF,TGCGCCAGCAGCCGACTAGCGGGAGGGGTAACAGATACGCAGTATTTT
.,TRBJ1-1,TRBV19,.,CASSDLQRMNTEAFF,TGTGCCAGTAGTGACTTACAGAGAATGAACACTGAAGCTTTCTTT
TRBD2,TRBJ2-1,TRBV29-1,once,CSVSSGVVNEQFF,TGCAGTGTGTCTAGCGGGGTCGTCAATGAGCAGTTCTTC
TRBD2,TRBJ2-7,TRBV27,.,CASSLGLVYSEQYF,TGTGCCAGCAGTTTAGGACTAGTATACTCCGAGCAGTACTTC
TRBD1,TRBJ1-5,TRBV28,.,CASRQQGARSRSNQPQHF,TGTGCCAGCAGACAACAGGGGGCGCGTAGTAGGAGCAATCAGCCCCAGCATTTT
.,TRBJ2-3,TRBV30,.,CAWKGVAGNTQYF,TGTGCCTGGAAGGGTGTGGCGGGGAATACGCAGTATTTT
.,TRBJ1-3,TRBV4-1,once,CASSQVDSSGNTIYF,TGCGCCAGCAGCCAAGTGGACAGCTCTGGAAACACCATATATTTT
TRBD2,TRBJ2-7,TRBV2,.,CAGQVLAGADEQYF,TGTGCCGGCCAGGTTCTAGCGGGAGCCGACGAGCAGTACTTC
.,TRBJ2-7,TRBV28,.,CASSLAVTEQYF,TGTGCCAGCAGTTTGGCCGTTACCGAGCAGTACTTC
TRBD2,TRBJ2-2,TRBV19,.,CASHLSTSGRFGELFF,TGTGCCAGTCACCTCTCGACTAGCGGGAGGTTCGGGGAGCTGTTTTTT
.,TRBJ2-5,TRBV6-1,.,CASSVRGIRASETQYF,TGTGCCAGCAGTGTCCGGGGAATTCGGGCTTCGGAGACCCAGTACTTC
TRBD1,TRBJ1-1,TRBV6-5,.,CASSLGQGRAEAFF,TGTGCCAGCAGTTTAGGACAGGGGCGCGCTGAAGCTTTCTTT
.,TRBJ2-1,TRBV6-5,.,CASTRGLLGNNEQFF,TGTGCCAGCACGCGCGGGTTGTTGGGAAACAATGAGCAGTTCTTC
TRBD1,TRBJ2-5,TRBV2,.,CASRAGQGASETQYF,TGTGCCAGCAGGGCAGGACAGGGGGCCTCGGAGACCCAGTACTTC
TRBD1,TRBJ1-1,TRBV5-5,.,CASSPGQGSTNTEAFF,TGTGCCAGCAGCCCGGGACAGGGGTCGACGAACACTGAAGCTTTCTTT
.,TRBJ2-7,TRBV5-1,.,CASSLAAGYYEQYF,TGCGCCAGCAGCTTGGCGGCGGGTTATTACGAGCAGTACTTC
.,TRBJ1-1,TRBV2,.,CASIRDMNTEAFF,TGTGCCAGCATTAGGGACATGAACACTGAAGCTTTCTTT
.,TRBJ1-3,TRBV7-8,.,CASSLARLGLTPGNTIYF,TGTGCCAGCAGCTTAGCGCGCTTAGGGCTGACGCCTGGAAACACCATATATTTT
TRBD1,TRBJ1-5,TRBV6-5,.,CASRSRGRSNQPQHF,TGTGCCAGCAGGTCAAGGGGGCGCAGCAATCAGCCCCAGCATTTT
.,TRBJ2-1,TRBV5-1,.,CASSTRTDRGEQFF,TGCGCCAGCAGCACACGGACCGATCGGGGTGAGCAGTTCTTC
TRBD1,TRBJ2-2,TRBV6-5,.,CASSYIQGTVELFF,TGTGCCAGCAGCTACATACAGGGGACGGTGGAGCTGTTTTTT
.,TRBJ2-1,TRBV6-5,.,CASSPSRGRYNEQFF,TGTGCCAGCAGCCCGTCGAGGGGCCGGTACAATGAGCAGTTCTTC
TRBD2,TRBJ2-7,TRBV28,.,CASSFLREGSYEQYF,TGTGCCAGCAGTTTTCTCAGGGAGGGTTCCTACGAGCAGTACTTC
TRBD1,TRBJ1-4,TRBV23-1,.,CASSLEGQMNEKLFF,TGCGCCAGCAGTCTGGAGGGACAGATGAATGAAAAACTGTTTTTT
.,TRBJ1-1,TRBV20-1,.,CSARGTPEAFF,TGCAGTGCTAGGGGTACCCCTGAAGCTTTCTTT
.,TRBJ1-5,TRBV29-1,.,CSVRTGGNGQPQHF,TGCAGCGTAAGGACGGGGGGCAATGGGCAGCCCCAGCATTTT
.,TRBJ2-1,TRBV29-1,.,CSVVMSIRDGYNEQFF,TGCAGCGTTGTGATGTCCATCCGGGACGGATACAATGAGCAGTTCTTC
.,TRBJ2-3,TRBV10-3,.,CAISESSGPPTGDTQYF,TGTGCCATCAGTGAGTCTAGCGGCCCTCCTACGGGAGATACGCAGTATTTT
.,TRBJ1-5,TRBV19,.,CASSMTQRGGNQPQHF,TGTGCCAGTAGTATGACCCAACGGGGTGGCAATCAGCCCCAGCATTTT
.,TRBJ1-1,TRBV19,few,CASTSAVVSKGAFF,TGTGCCAGTACCTCGGCAGTGGTTTCCAAGGGAGCTTTCTTT
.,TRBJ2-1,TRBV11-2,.,CASSLIAVSGNEQFF,TGTGCCAGCAGCTTAATTGCGGTCTCGGGGAATGAGCAGTTCTTC
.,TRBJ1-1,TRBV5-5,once,CASSLPLRSTEAFF,TGTGCCAGCAGCTTGCCGTTGAGGAGCACTGAAGCTTTCTTT
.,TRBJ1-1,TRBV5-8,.,CASSWRGVRDTEAFF,TGTGCCAGCAGCTGGCGGGGGGTGAGGGACACTGAAGCTTTCTTT
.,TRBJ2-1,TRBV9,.,CASSVDSAVTYNEQFF,TGTGCCAGCAGCGTAGATAGCGCTGTAACCTACAATGAGCAGTTCTTC
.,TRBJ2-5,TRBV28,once,CASSFGETQYF,TGTGCCAGCAGTTTCGGGGAGACCCAGTACTTC
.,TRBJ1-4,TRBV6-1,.,CASKSGRTNEKLFF,TGTGCCAGCAAATCAGGCCGCACTAATGAAAAACTGTTTTTT
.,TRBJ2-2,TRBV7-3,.,CASSLIAGATTGELFF,TGTGCCAGCAGCTTAATTGCTGGGGCCACAACCGGGGAGCTGTTTTTT
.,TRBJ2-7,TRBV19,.,CASSSSLGSSDEQYF,TGTGCCAGTAGTAGTTCCCTCGGGAGTTCGGACGAGCAGTACTTC
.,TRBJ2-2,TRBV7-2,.,CASSFRRGATGELFF,TGTGCCAGCAGCTTTCGGCGGGGAGCCACCGGGGAGCTGTTTTTT
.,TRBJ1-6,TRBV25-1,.,CASSESSYNSPLHF,TGTGCCAGCAGTGAATCCAGTTATAATTCACCCCTCCACTTT
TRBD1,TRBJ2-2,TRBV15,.,CATSRGTDRVLTGELFF,TGTGCCACCAGCAGGGGTACTGACAGGGTTTTAACCGGGGAGCTGTTTTTT
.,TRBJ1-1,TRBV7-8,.,CASSLVPVLTEAFF,TGTGCCAGCAGCTTAGTCCCGGTTCTCACTGAAGCTTTCTTT
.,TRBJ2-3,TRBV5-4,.,CASSLAAGPDTQYF,TGTGCCAGCAGCTTGGCGGCGGGCCCAGATACGCAGTATTTT
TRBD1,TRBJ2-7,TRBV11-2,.,CASSRPGQGAYEQYF,TGTGCCAGCAGCCGTCCGGGACAGGGGGCCTACGAGCAGTACTTC
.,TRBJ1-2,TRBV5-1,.,CASSLSSRTTNYGYTF,TGCGCCAGCAGCTTGAGTTCGCGGACAACGAACTATGGCTACACCTTC
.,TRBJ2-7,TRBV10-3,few,CAISESKGGPQYF,TGTGCCATCAGTGAGTCAAAGGGGGGCCCGCAGTACTTC
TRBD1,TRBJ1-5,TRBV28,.,CASSSPGTGGQAQHF,TGTGCCAGCAGTTCCCCCGGGACAGGGGGCCAGGCCCAGCATTTT
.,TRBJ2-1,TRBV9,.,CASSVGDSGLVYNEQFF,TGTGCCAGCAGCGTAGGGGACTCTGGCCTCGTCTACAATGAGCAGTTCTTC